One and the same sample provided the 5 T cell receptor beta chains below, sequenced in a study of T cells in localized non-small cell lung cancer. Assay: immunoSEQ multiplex PCR; the TCRdb copy retains only in-frame clones and omits some. The table shows approximately 35,000 clones, with 91% occurring only once. Sample: peripheral blood mononuclear cells, taken before any cancer treatment. The receptors were gathered from a female donor older than 55 with stage II lung adenocarcinoma.

The chain combines TRBV9 with TRBJ2-2, with 8 nucleotides matching TRBD1. V gave up 5 bases and J gave up 6 bases; unmatched junction bases: 3. Per the germline V gene, CDR1 is SGDLS and CDR2 is YYNGEE. The CDR3 loop spans 13 amino acids. Here the CDR3 reads CASRQGAAGELFF. The CDR3 DNA is TGTGCCAGCAGGCAGGGGGCGGCCGGGGAGCTGTTTTTT.

The V and J genes are TRBV9 and TRBJ2-3, with a possible D match to TRBD1 (5 bases). Trimming removed 1 base from V and 4 bases from J, with 10 bases in between. From germline, CDR1 is SGDLS and CDR2 YYNGEE. The length of the CDR3 is 14 residues. CDR3 sequence (DNA): TGTGCCAGCAGCGTACAGGGTCGGGCAGATACGCAGTATTTT. This sequence encodes CASSVQGRADTQYF. Full variable domain (remainder filled in from reference TRBV9 and TRBJ2-3): DSGVTQTPKHLITATGQRVTLRCSPRSGDLSVYWYQQSLDQGLQFLIQYYNGEERAKGNILERFSAQQFPDLHSELNLSSLELGDSALYFCASSVQGRADTQYFGPGTRLTVL.

This clone was recorded once. The V call is TRBV18, the J call TRBJ2-1, with D tentatively TRBD2 (5 bases). CDR1 KGHSH and CDR2 LQKENI come from the germline V gene. The CDR3 is 14 residues long. V shed 2 bases and J shed 7 bases, with 12 bases lying between them. In DNA, the CDR3 is TGTGCCAGCTCACCAAACGGGAAGCAGAATGAGCAGTTCTTC. Encoded protein: CASSPNGKQNEQFF.

The V call is TRBV5-1, the J call TRBJ1-1, with 8 bases matching TRBD1. This CDR3 comprises 15 residues. The germline CDR1 and CDR2 sequences are SGHRS and YFSETQ. V gave up 1 base and J gave up 6 bases; unmatched junction bases: 8. CDR3 sequence: CASSLLAGGDSEAFF. The DNA of the CDR3 is TGCGCCAGCAGCTTGCTGGCAGGGGGCGATTCTGAAGCTTTCTTT.

The rearrangement uses TRBV10-3 and TRBJ2-3; the D is unclear. This CDR3 comprises 12 residues. Germline V gene lookup returns CDR1 ENHRY and CDR2 SYGVKD. With 0 bases removed from V and 3 bases from J, the gap between germline ends came to 1 base. The CDR3 DNA sequence: TGTGCCATCAGTGAGTCGACAGATACGCAGTATTTT. Residues: CAISESTDTQYF.